One and the same sample provided the 4 T cell receptor beta chains below, sequenced in a study of OX40 agonist ivuxolimab in advanced cancers. Receptor libraries were prepared by the immunoSEQ multiplex PCR assay. TCRdb holds this immuneACCESS table with in-frame rearrangements only. Some clones are missing; in checked studies, unresolved V genes explain under half, and the rest has no known cause. The sample profile shows 71,000 or so clones; roughly nine tenths of them were found once. The top ten hold about 0.75% of the sample. Source: CD4+ or CD8+ T cells sorted from blood, taken in a trial of the OX40 agonist ivuxolimab. These receptor sequences come from an adult with an advanced solid tumor such as melanoma, head and neck, liver or kidney cancer.

The V call is TRBV11-2, the J call TRBJ2-2, with D possibly matching TRBD1 (5 bases). V lost 3 bases and J 1 base, leaving 6 bases between the germline ends. The germline CDR1 and CDR2 sequences are SGHAT and FQNNGV. The CDR3 covers 14 residues. The chain's CDR3 is CASSFQGNTGELFF. CDR3 DNA sequence: TGTGCCAGCAGCTTTCAGGGGAACACCGGGGAGCTGTTTTTT.

The rearrangement uses TRBV7-8 and TRBJ1-3; no reliable D call. The V and J ends lost 1 base and 0 bases respectively, with 10 bases between them. CDR3 length equals 16 residues. Germline CDR1 SGHVS, CDR2 FQNEAQ. The CDR3 coding sequence is TGTGCCAGCAGCTTAGGGATCCATAGCTCTGGAAACACCATATATTTT. Encoded protein: CASSLGIHSSGNTIYF.

For the CDR3, the DNA is TGTGCCACCAGCAGACCTCTCTCCCGGTGGCAGCGTGACTACACCTTC. Its translation: CATSRPLSRWQRDYTF. The V and J genes are TRBV15 and TRBJ1-2; D gene ambiguous. V was pared by 2 bases and J by 10 bases, with 23 bases between. The length of the CDR3 is 16 residues. The germline CDR1 and CDR2 sequences are LNHNV and YYDKDF (reference sequence).

This chain connects TRBV11-3 to TRBJ2-7; 7 positions match TRBD1. Germline CDR1 is SGHNT and CDR2 is YENEEA. The V and J ends lost 5 bases and 3 bases, in that order; junction bases with no gene match: 7. The CDR3 extends over 14 amino acids. Here the CDR3 reads CASSLTGFDYEQYF. The CDR3 DNA reads TGTGCCAGCAGCCTGACAGGGTTCGACTACGAGCAGTACTTC. The full variable domain, completed using reference TRBV11-3 and TRBJ2-7, is EAGVVQSPRYKIIEKKQPVAFWCNPISGHNTLYWYLQNLGQGPELLIRYENEEAVDDSQLPKDRFSAERLKGVDSTLKIQPAELGDSAVYLCASSLTGFDYEQYFGPGTRLTVT.